The rows below give T cell receptor beta chains drawn from one sample of a study of response to subunit inactivated influenza vaccine. One entry per CDR3 protein results from TCRdb running MiXCR on the RT-PCR reads. The sample lists fewer than 750,000 distinct CDR3 sequences, around 13% occurring once. The sample in question was PBMCs from blood, obtained 11 to 12 days after vaccination. The origin of the receptors is a man in his forties or fifties who received an inactivated influenza vaccine. Both conserved end residues are part of each CDR3. The order of the fields is V gene, J gene, D gene, clone size, CDR3 DNA, CDR3 protein. A D gene is named only where the DNA matches it firmly. Clone size is shown for a subset of rows, as once, few, many or a class of expanded clone.

TRBV11-2	TRBJ1-1	TRBD1	few	TGTGCCAGCAGCTTAGCCGCGACAGGGATCTCTGAAGCTTTCTTT	CASSLAATGISEAFF
TRBV5-6	TRBJ2-1	.	few	TGTGCCAGCAGCTTGGATTGGGGCAATGAGCAGTTCTTC	CASSLDWGNEQFF
TRBV2	TRBJ1-5	TRBD1	.	TGTGCCAGCAGAACGGGACAGGGGAGCCAGCCCCAGCATTTT	CASRTGQGSQPQHF
TRBV4-2	TRBJ2-7	.	.	TGTGCCAGCAGCCCAGAACCTGGTCAACGCTACGAGCAGTACTTC	CASSPEPGQRYEQYF
TRBV29-1	TRBJ2-3	TRBD1	many	TGCAGCGTTTCCGTGACAGGGTATTCAGATACGCAGTATTTT	CSVSVTGYSDTQYF
TRBV20-1	TRBJ2-7	.	.	TGCAGTGCCCGTATAGGCGGCGGCGAGCAGTACTTC	CSARIGGGEQYF
TRBV20-1	TRBJ2-5	TRBD2	.	TGCAGTGCTAGAACGACTAGCGGGGTTGAGACCCAGTACTTC	CSARTTSGVETQYF
TRBV30	TRBJ2-7	TRBD1	.	TGTGCCTGGGCCAAGGACAGGGTGCGGGAGCAGTACTTC	CAWAKDRVREQYF
TRBV24-1	TRBJ2-2	.	.	TGTGCCACCAGACGAGGTGGCGGGGAGCTGTTTTTT	CATRRGGGELFF
TRBV9	TRBJ2-2	.	.	TGTGCCAGCAGCCCACGAATGGGTATCGGAACCGGGGAGCTGTTTTTT	CASSPRMGIGTGELFF
TRBV3-1	TRBJ1-1	.	few	TGTGCCAGCAGCCAAGGGGACGAACCACTGGGAAGTTCAGAAGCTTTCTTT	CASSQGDEPLGSSEAFF
TRBV7-2	TRBJ1-4	.	.	TGTGCCAGCAGGGTTTTAGGGGGGACTAATGAAAAACTGTTTTTT	CASRVLGGTNEKLFF
TRBV6-1	TRBJ2-7	TRBD1	few	TGTGCCAGCACGCGTGGACAGGGAGTCTACGAGCAGTACTTC	CASTRGQGVYEQYF